This T cell receptor beta chain was identified during a study of cytomegalovirus exposure and HLA in healthy donors. Germline V gene lookup returns CDR1 MDHEN and CDR2 SYDVKM. The CDR3 spans 14 residues. The V and J ends lost 6 bases and 0 bases respectively, with 12 bases between them. The primer mix had 60 Vbeta and 13 Jbeta primers. Measured with immunoSEQ multiplex PCR; TCRdb has only the in-frame clones, and not every one. This table lists some 200,000 clones. The sequence was obtained from a girl aged 2-15 years in good health and CMV-seropositive. The sample consisted of PBMCs. V usage is TRBV28 and J usage is TRBJ2-7, with D possibly being TRBD1 (5 bases). CDR3 DNA: TGTGCCAGCAGACAGGACCCAAGCTCCTACGAGCAGTACTTC. It encodes CASRQDPSSYEQYF.